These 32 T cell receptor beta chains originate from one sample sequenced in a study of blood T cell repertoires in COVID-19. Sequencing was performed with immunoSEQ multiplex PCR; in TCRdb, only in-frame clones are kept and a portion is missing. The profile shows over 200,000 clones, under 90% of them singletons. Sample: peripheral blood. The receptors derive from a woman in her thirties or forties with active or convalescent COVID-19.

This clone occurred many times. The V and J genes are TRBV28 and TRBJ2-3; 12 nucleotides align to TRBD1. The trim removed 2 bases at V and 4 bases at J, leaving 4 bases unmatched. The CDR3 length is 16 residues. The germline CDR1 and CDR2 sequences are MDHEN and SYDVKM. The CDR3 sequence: CASSLGGTGGADTQYF. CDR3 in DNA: TGTGCCAGCAGTTTAGGCGGGACAGGGGGCGCAGATACGCAGTATTTT.

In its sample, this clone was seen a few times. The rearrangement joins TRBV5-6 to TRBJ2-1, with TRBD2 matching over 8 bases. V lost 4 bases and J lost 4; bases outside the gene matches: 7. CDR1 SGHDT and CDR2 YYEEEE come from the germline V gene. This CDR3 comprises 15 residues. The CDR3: CASSPGTRGYNEQFF. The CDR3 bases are TGTGCCAGCAGCCCCGGGACTAGAGGATACAATGAGCAGTTCTTC.

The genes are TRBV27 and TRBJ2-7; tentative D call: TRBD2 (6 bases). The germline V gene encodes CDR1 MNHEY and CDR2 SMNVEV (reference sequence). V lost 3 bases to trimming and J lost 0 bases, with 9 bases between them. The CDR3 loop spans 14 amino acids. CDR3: CASSFGGDSYEQYF. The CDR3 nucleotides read TGTGCCAGCAGTTTCGGGGGAGACTCCTACGAGCAGTACTTC.

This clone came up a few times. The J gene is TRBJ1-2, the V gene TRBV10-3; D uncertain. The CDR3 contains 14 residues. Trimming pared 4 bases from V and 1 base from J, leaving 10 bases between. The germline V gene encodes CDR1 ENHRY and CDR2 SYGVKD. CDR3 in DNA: TGTGCCATCAGTGGAACAGCCGTTAACTATGGCTACACCTTC. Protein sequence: CAISGTAVNYGYTF.

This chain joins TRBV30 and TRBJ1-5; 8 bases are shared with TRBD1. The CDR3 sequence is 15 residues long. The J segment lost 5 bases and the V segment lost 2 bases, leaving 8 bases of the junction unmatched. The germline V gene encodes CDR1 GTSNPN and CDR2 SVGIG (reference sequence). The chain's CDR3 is CAWSSGQGRDQPQHF. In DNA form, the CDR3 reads TGTGCCTGGAGTTCTGGACAGGGTCGGGATCAGCCCCAGCATTTT.

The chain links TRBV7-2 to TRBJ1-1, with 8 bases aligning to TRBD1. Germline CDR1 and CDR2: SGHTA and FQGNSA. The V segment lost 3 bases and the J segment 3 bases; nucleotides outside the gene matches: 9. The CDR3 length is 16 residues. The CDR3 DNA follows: TGTGCCAGCAGCTTCCTGTTGACAGGGGCGGACACTGAAGCTTTCTTT. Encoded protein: CASSFLLTGADTEAFF.

The CDR3 sequence: CASSEPGTGFGTF. The CDR3 nucleotides are TGTGCCAGCAGCGAACCCGGGACAGGGTTTGGTACCTTC. V and J are TRBV9 and TRBJ1-2, with TRBD1 identical over 9 bases. The CDR3 consists of 13 residues. Unmatched junction bases numbered 11, after V lost 3 bases and J lost 14 bases. Germline assignment: CDR1 SGDLS and CDR2 YYNGEE.

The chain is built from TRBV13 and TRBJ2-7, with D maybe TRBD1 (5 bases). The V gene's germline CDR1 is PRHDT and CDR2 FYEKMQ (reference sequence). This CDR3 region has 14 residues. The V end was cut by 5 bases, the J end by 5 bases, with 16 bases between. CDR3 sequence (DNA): TGTGCCAGCAGCCTCGGCAGGGAAGGGGACGAGCAGTACTTC. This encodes CASSLGREGDEQYF.

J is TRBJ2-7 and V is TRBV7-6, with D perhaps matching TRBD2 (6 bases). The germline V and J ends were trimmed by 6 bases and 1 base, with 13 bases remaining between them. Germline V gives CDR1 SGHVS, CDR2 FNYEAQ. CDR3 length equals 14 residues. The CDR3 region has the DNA TGTGCCAGCAGGCTTAGCGGCTCTTCCTACGAGCAGTACTTC. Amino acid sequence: CASRLSGSSYEQYF. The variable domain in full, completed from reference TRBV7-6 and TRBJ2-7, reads GAGVSQSPRYKVTKRGQDVALRCDPISGHVSLYWYRQALGQGPEFLTYFNYEAQQDKSGLPNDRFSAERPEGSISTLTIQRTEQRDSAMYRCASRLSGSSYEQYFGPGTRLTVT.

The CDR3 here is CASSLELILRETQYF. In nucleotides, the CDR3 is TGTGCCAGCAGCTTAGAACTTATTCTCCGTGAGACCCAGTACTTC. V usage is TRBV7-2 and J usage is TRBJ2-5; D is unclear. The CDR3 is made up of 15 amino acids. Trimming took 1 base from V and 5 from J, leaving 14 bases between them. In germline, CDR1 is SGHTA, CDR2 FQGNSA. Based on the CDR3 plus reference TRBV7-2 and TRBJ2-5, the full variable domain is GAGVSQSPSNKVTEKGKDVELRCDPISGHTALYWYRQSLGQGLEFLIYFQGNSAPDKSGLPSDRFSAERTGGSVSTLTIQRTQQEDSAVYLCASSLELILRETQYFGPGTRLLVL.

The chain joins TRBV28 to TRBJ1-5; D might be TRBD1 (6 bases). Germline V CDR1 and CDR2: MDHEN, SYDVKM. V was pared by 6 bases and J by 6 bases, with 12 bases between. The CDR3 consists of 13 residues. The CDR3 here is CASRDRTVQPQHF. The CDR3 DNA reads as TGTGCCAGCAGGGACAGAACGGTTCAGCCCCAGCATTTT.

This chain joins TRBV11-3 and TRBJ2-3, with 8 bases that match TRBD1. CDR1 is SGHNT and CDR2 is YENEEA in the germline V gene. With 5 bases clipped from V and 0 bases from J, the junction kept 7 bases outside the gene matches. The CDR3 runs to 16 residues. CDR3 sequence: CASSPRTGTSTDTQYF. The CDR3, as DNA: TGTGCCAGCAGCCCCAGGACAGGGACGAGCACAGATACGCAGTATTTT.

CDR3 in DNA: TGTGCCAGCAGCGTAAGGCAGCGGGGGGGCACAGATACGCAGTATTTT. Residues: CASSVRQRGGTDTQYF. V is TRBV9 and J is TRBJ2-3; 9 nucleotides line up with TRBD2. The germline CDR1 and CDR2 sequences are SGDLS and YYNGEE. The CDR3 is 16 amino acids. V shed 1 base and J 1 base; nucleotides not matched to a gene: 4.

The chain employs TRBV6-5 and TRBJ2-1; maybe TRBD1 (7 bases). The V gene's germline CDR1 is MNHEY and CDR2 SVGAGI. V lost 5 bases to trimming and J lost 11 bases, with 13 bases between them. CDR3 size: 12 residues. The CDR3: CASSPGGSKQFF. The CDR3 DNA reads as TGTGCCAGCAGTCCAGGGGGGTCGAAGCAGTTCTTC.

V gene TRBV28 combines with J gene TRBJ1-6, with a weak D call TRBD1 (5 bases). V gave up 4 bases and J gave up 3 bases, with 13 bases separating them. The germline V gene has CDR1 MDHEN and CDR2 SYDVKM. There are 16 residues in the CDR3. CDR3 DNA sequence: TGTGCCAGCAGTTCCGGTGGGGGGTACTATAATTCACCCCTCCACTTT. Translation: CASSSGGGYYNSPLHF.

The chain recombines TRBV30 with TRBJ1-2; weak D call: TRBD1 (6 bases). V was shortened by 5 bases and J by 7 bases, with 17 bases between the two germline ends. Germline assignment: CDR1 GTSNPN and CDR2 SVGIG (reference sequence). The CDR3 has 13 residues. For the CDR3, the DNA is TGTGCCTGGGAACAGGGCCCTGGTCGTGGCTACACCTTC. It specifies CAWEQGPGRGYTF.

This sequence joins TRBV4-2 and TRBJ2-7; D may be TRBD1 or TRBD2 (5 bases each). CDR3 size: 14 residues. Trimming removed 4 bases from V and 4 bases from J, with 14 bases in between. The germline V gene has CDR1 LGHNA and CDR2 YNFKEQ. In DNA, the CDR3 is TGTGCCAGCAGCCGAGAGGGGCAGCAGTACGAGCAGTACTTC. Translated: CASSREGQQYEQYF.

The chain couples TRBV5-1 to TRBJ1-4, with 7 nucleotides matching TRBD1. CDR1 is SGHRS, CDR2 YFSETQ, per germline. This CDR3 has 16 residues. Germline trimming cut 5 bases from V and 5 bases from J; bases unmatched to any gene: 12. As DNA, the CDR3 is TGCGCCAGCAGTCACGACCTGGGACAGAGAAATGAAAAACTGTTTTTT. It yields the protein CASSHDLGQRNEKLFF.

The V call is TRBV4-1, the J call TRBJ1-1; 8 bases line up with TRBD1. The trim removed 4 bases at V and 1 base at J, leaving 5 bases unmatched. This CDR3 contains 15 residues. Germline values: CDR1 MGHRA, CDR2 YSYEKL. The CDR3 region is CASSRTGQGNTEAFF. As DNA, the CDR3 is TGCGCCAGCAGCCGAACCGGACAGGGGAACACTGAAGCTTTCTTT.

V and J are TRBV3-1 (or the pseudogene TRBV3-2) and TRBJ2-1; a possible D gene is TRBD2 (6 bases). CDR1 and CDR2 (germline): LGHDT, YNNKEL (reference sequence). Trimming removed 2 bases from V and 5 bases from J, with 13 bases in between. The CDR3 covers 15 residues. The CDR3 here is CASSQPGVQNNEQFF. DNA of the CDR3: TGTGCCAGCAGCCAACCGGGAGTCCAGAACAATGAGCAGTTCTTC.

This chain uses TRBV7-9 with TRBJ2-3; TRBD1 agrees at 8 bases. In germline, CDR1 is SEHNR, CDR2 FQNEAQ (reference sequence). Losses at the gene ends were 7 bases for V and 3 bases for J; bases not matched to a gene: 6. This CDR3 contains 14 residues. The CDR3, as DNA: TGTGCCAGCACCCAACAGGGGGGAACAGATACGCAGTATTTT. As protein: CASTQQGGTDTQYF.

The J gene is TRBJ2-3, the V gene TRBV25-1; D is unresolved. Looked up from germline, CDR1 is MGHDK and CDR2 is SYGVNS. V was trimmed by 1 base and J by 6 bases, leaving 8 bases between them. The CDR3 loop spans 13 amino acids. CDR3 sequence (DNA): TGTGCCAGCAGTGAATCCCCGGTGGATACGCAGTATTTT. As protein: CASSESPVDTQYF.

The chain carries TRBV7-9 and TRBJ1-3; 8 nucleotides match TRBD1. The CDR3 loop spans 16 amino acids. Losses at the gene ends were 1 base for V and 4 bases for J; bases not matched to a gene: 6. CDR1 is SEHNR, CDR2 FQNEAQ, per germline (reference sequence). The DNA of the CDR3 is TGTGCCAGCAGCTTAGTAGGACAGGGACTCGGAAACACCATATATTTT. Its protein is CASSLVGQGLGNTIYF.

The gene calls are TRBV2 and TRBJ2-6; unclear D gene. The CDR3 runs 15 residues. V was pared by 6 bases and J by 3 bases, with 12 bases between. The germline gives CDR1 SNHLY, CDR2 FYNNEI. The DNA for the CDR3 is TGTGCCAGCAGACTCGACACTTATGGGGCCAACGTCCTGACTTTC. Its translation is CASRLDTYGANVLTF.

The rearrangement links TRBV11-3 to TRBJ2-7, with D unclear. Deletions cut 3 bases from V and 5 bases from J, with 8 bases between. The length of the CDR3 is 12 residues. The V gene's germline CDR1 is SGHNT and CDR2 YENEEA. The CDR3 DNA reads TGTGCCAGCAGCTTCGGAGTTGACGAGCAGTACTTC. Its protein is CASSFGVDEQYF.

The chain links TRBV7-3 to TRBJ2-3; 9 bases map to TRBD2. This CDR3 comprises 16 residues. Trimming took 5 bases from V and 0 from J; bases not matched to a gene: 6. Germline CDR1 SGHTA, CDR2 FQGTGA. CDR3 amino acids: CASSLLSGGSTDTQYF. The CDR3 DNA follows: TGTGCCAGCAGCCTACTAAGCGGGGGGAGCACAGATACGCAGTATTTT.

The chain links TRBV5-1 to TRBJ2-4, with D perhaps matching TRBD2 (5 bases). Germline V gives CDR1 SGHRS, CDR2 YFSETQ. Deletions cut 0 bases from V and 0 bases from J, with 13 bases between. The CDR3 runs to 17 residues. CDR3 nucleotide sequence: TGCGCCAGCAGCTTGGCCGAGAAGCGGATAGCCAAAAACATTCAGTACTTC. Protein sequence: CASSLAEKRIAKNIQYF.

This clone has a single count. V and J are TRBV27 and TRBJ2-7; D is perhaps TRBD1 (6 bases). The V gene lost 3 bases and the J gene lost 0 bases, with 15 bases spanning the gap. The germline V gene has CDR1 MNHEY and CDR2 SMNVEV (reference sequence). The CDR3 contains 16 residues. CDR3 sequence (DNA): TGTGCCAGCAGTTTTGGCGTGACAGGCCTCTCCTACGAGCAGTACTTC. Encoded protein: CASSFGVTGLSYEQYF.

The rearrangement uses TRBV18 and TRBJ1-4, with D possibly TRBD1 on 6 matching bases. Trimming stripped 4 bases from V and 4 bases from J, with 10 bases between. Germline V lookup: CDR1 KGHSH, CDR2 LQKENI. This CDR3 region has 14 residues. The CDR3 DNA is TGTGCCAGCTCACTCGACAGGTTTAATGAAAAACTGTTTTTT. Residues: CASSLDRFNEKLFF.

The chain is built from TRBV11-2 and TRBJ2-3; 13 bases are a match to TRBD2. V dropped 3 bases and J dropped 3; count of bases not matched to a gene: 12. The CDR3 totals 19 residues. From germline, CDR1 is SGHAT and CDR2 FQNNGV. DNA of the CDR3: TGTGCCAGCAGCTTCCTGAGACTAGCGGGAGGAGTGGGGACAGATACGCAGTATTTT. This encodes CASSFLRLAGGVGTDTQYF.

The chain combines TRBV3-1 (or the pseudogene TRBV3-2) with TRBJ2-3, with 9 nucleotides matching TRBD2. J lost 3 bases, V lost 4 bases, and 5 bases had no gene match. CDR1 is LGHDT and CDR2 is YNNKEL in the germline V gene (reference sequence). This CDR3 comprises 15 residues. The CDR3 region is CASSLSGGTTDTQYF. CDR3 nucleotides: TGTGCCAGCAGCCTAAGCGGGGGGACGACAGATACGCAGTATTTT.

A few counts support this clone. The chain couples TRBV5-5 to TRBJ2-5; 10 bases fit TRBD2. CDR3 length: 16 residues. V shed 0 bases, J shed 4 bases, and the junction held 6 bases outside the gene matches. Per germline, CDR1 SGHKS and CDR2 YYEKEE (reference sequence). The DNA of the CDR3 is TGTGCCAGCAGCTTGGAACTAGCGGGGACCTTAGAGACCCAGTACTTC. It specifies CASSLELAGTLETQYF.